A selection of T cell receptor beta chains follows, all from one sample in a study of cytomegalovirus exposure and HLA in healthy donors. Clones were sequenced by immunoSEQ multiplex PCR, and TCRdb holds only the in-frame ones, with some missing. Of 75,000 to 100,000 clones listed, about two thirds are singletons. The specimen was PBMCs. These TCRs come from a female donor in good health and CMV-seronegative. Both conserved end residues are part of each CDR3. Each record gives: J gene, clone size, D gene, V gene, CDR3 DNA, CDR3 protein. A D gene is named only where the DNA matches it firmly. Clone size appears in some rows only: once, few, many, or a class for an expanded clone.

TRBJ2-5 | NA | TRBD2 | TRBV5-4 | TGTGCCAGCAGCTCGCGGGGGGCAGGAGAGACCCAGTACTTC | CASSSRGAGETQYF
TRBJ1-1 | few | NA | TRBV7-6 | TGTGCCAGCAGCCAATTAGGAGCCATGAACACTGAAGCTTTCTTT | CASSQLGAMNTEAFF
TRBJ2-1 | NA | NA | TRBV7-6 | TGTGCCAGCAGCACGACTCCGAGCTCCTACAATGAGCAGTTCTTC | CASSTTPSSYNEQFF
TRBJ2-7 | NA | TRBD1 | TRBV5-6 | TGTGCCAGCAGCCCGGACGAGGGACAGCCTACCTACGAGCAGTACTTC | CASSPDEGQPTYEQYF
TRBJ1-2 | NA | NA | TRBV7-9 | TGTTCCAGCAGCTTAGCAGTCATTGGAGCCGTTAACTATGGCTACACCTTC | CSSSLAVIGAVNYGYTF
TRBJ1-4 | NA | NA | TRBV6-6 | TGTGCCAGCAGTTACGGGCAGTATAATGAAAAACTGTTTTTT | CASSYGQYNEKLFF
TRBJ2-4 | NA | TRBD2 | TRBV5-1 | TGCGCCAGCAGCTTAACACTAGCGGGAGGGAACATTCAGTACTTC | CASSLTLAGGNIQYF
TRBJ2-3 | NA | TRBD1 | TRBV7-9 | TGTGCCAGCAGCTTAAGGACAGGCCCCACAGATACGCAGTATTTT | CASSLRTGPTDTQYF
TRBJ2-7 | NA | NA | TRBV6-1 | TGTGCCAGCAGCCGGGGGACGACGGACTACGAGCAGTACTTC | CASSRGTTDYEQYF
TRBJ2-3 | NA | NA | TRBV27 | TGTGCCAGCTCCCTGATGGCGGCTAGCACAGATACGCAGTATTTT | CASSLMAASTDTQYF
TRBJ1-2 | few | NA | TRBV5-1 | TGCGCCAGCAGCTTGGAGGGGAACTATGGCTACACCTTC | CASSLEGNYGYTF
TRBJ1-2 | few | TRBD1 | TRBV30 | TGTGCCCGCGAGGGGGCTAACGGCTACACCTTC | CAREGANGYTF
TRBJ2-5 | once | NA | TRBV5-4 | TGTGCCAGCAGCCCGAGCCGGCGGGGGCATTGGGAGGAGACCCAGTACTTC | CASSPSRRGHWEETQYF
TRBJ2-1 | NA | NA | TRBV7-8 | TGTGCCAGCGCGGCGAGGATCAACTCCTACAATGAGCAGTTCTTC | CASAARINSYNEQFF
TRBJ2-1 | few | NA | TRBV28 | TGTGCCAGCAGTCCAGGACAGTTCTCCTACAATGAGCAGTTCTTC | CASSPGQFSYNEQFF
TRBJ1-1 | NA | NA | TRBV7-3 | TGTGCCAGCAGCTTACAGGGAGGTGGGACTGAAGCTTTCTTT | CASSLQGGGTEAFF
TRBJ1-5 | NA | NA | TRBV5-6 | TGTGCCAGCAAGCTCTGGGGGGAACATCAGCCCCAGCATTTT | CASKLWGEHQPQHF
TRBJ2-1 | NA | TRBD2 | TRBV6-1 | TGTGCCAGCAGGAGGGGACTAGCGGGCTACAATGAGCAGTTCTTC | CASRRGLAGYNEQFF
TRBJ1-4 | once | TRBD1 | TRBV30 | TGTGCCTGGGCCGGGACAGTTGATAGGGATGAAAAACTGTTTTTT | CAWAGTVDRDEKLFF
TRBJ1-6 | few | NA | TRBV2 | TGTGCCAGCGACGACAGTTCCTATAATTCACCCCTCCACTTT | CASDDSSYNSPLHF
TRBJ2-7 | few | TRBD1 | TRBV4-1 | TGCGCCAGTGCATGGGACAGGGGCAACGAGCAGTACTTC | CASAWDRGNEQYF
TRBJ2-1 | NA | NA | TRBV5-6 | TGTGCCAGCAGAACCCGGACAGTTGGCGGCCGTAATGAGCAGTTCTTC | CASRTRTVGGRNEQFF
TRBJ1-1 | NA | NA | TRBV5-1 | TGCGCCAGCAGCGCGACCGGACAGCACACTGAAGCTTTCTTT | CASSATGQHTEAFF
TRBJ2-6 | NA | TRBD1 | TRBV9 | TGTGCCAGCAGCGGTGGGACAGACTCTGGGGCCAACGTCCTGACTTTC | CASSGGTDSGANVLTF